This TCR beta chain came from a study of OX40 agonist ivuxolimab in advanced cancers. About the study: Three individuals attained partial responses, comprising one hepatocellular carcinoma case and two cutaneous melanoma cases.

Germline CDR1 reads LGHNA; CDR2 reads YSLEER. V lost 0 bases, J lost 3 bases, and 12 bases lay in between. The CDR3 is 16 amino acids. Some clones are missing from TCRdb's copy, which holds only in-frame ones; the method was immunoSEQ multiplex PCR. The sample lists around 70,000 clones; 84% were seen once. The starting material was CD4+ or CD8+ T cells sorted from blood, obtained in a trial of the OX40 agonist ivuxolimab. The chain carries TRBV4-3 and TRBJ2-1; possible D gene TRBD1, 5 bases. The sequence was collected from an adult with an advanced solid tumor such as melanoma, head and neck, liver or kidney cancer. This CDR3 reads CASSQDSTGYYNEQFF. The CDR3 DNA reads as TGCGCCAGCAGCCAAGATAGCACAGGATACTACAATGAGCAGTTCTTC.